A single sample is the source of the 22 T cell receptor beta chains below, sequenced in a study of blood T cell repertoires in COVID-19. Some clones are missing from TCRdb's copy, which holds only in-frame ones; the method was immunoSEQ multiplex PCR. The sample lists about 380,000 clones, over 75% occurring once. What was sequenced was PBMCs or T cells enriched from blood (not recorded which). Source of these receptors: a man under 40 who had recovered from COVID-19.

J is TRBJ2-7 and V is TRBV27; perhaps TRBD2 as D (5 bases). This CDR3 contains 11 residues. Trimming shortened V by 8 bases and J by 4 bases, and 9 bases separated the two germline ends. Germline V gene sequence: CDR1 MNHEY, CDR2 SMNVEV (reference sequence). The CDR3 DNA is TGTGCCAGCGGACTTTCTTACGAGCAGTACTTC. Amino acids: CASGLSYEQYF.

This clone has just one count. This rearrangement joins TRBV9 to TRBJ2-5; 7 nucleotides match TRBD1. Germline V lookup: CDR1 SGDLS, CDR2 YYNGEE. J gave up 4 bases and V 3 bases, and 6 bases lay outside the gene matches. CDR3 length: 14 residues. The CDR3 sequence is CASSATGTRETQYF. As DNA, the CDR3 is TGTGCCAGCAGCGCGACAGGGACCCGAGAGACCCAGTACTTC.

The chain joins TRBV5-1 to TRBJ1-4, with 9 positions matching TRBD1. Per germline, CDR1 SGHRS and CDR2 YFSETQ. The CDR3 is 16 residues long. Losses at the gene ends were 1 base for V and 7 bases for J; bases not matched to a gene: 8. The DNA of the CDR3 is TGCGCCAGCAGCTTGACATTGACAGGGGGTGGTGAAAAACTGTTTTTT. Residues: CASSLTLTGGGEKLFF.

The chain employs TRBV4-3 and TRBJ1-4; 8 bases agree with TRBD1. The V segment lost 3 bases and the J segment 17 bases; nucleotides outside the gene matches: 11. This CDR3 contains 13 residues. Germline V CDR1 and CDR2: LGHNA, YSLEER. The CDR3 DNA reads TGCGCCAGCAGCCAGACCCGTCGGACAGGGCCTTTTTTT. Translated: CASSQTRRTGPFF.

This clone has a single count. The gene calls are TRBV28 and TRBJ1-4; D call uncertain. V was cut by 10 bases and J by 0 bases, with 9 bases left in between. CDR1 is MDHEN, CDR2 SYDVKM, per germline. The CDR3 has 13 residues. The CDR3 region has the DNA TGTGCCACATCGAGGACAACTAATGAAAAACTGTTTTTT. Translation: CATSRTTNEKLFF.

The chain uses TRBV20-1 and TRBJ2-5; possible D gene TRBD2, 6 bases. The V end was cut by 3 bases, the J end by 7 bases, with 18 bases between. CDR1 is DFQATT, CDR2 SNEGSKA, per germline (reference sequence). There are 14 residues in the CDR3. The DNA for the CDR3 is TGCAGTGCTAGTTCGAAGAGCGTGGGAGGGACCCAGTACTTC. Translation gives CSASSKSVGGTQYF.

This chain connects TRBV7-2 to TRBJ2-5, with D perhaps matching TRBD2 (5 bases). Germline V CDR1 and CDR2: SGHTA, FQGNSA. V was cut by 0 bases and J by 3 bases, with 11 bases left in between. The CDR3 spans 15 residues. For the CDR3, the DNA is TGTGCCAGCAGCTTAGCGCGGGTGGGAAAAGAGACCCAGTACTTC. The encoded protein is CASSLARVGKETQYF.

This chain joins TRBV5-1 and TRBJ2-7, with 10 bases that match TRBD2. V trimming: 3 bases; J trimming: 2 bases; junction bases outside the gene matches: 8. CDR3 length: 16 residues. Germline CDR1 is SGHRS and CDR2 is YFSETQ. In nucleotides, the CDR3 is TGCGCCAGCAGCTGGGCCCCCGGGACTAGCGCCTACGAGCAGTACTTC. It translates to CASSWAPGTSAYEQYF.

The chain has TRBV7-2 and TRBJ1-4; maybe TRBD1 (5 bases). Between the trimmed V and J ends, which lost 1 base and 8 bases, there was a span of 14 bases. Germline V lookup: CDR1 SGHTA, CDR2 FQGNSA. The CDR3 is made up of 15 amino acids. The chain's CDR3 is CASSLDGATYEKLFF. The CDR3 DNA is TGTGCCAGCAGCTTAGATGGGGCTACATACGAAAAACTGTTTTTT.

The CDR3 protein is CASSILAGASNEQFF. For the CDR3, the DNA is TGTGCCAGTAGTATCCTAGCGGGGGCTTCTAATGAGCAGTTCTTC. The chain uses TRBV19 and TRBJ2-1, with TRBD2 matching 10 bases. Unmatched junction bases numbered 6, after V lost 3 bases and J lost 7 bases. The length of the CDR3 is 15 residues. Germline CDR1 reads LNHDA; CDR2 reads SQIVND (reference sequence).

The genes are TRBV24-1 and TRBJ1-3; 10 bases agree with TRBD1. The germline V gene encodes CDR1 KGHDR and CDR2 SFDVKD. The V segment lost 3 bases and the J segment 1 base; nucleotides outside the gene matches: 5. This CDR3 comprises 17 residues. In DNA, the CDR3 is TGTGCCACCAGTGATAAGGACAGGGGGTTTTCTGGAAACACCATATATTTT. Protein: CATSDKDRGFSGNTIYF.

This clone was counted a single time. The V call is TRBV2, the J call TRBJ1-1; 11 nucleotides align to TRBD1. The CDR3 totals 14 residues. Germline assignment: CDR1 SNHLY and CDR2 FYNNEI. V lost 4 bases to trimming and J lost 4 bases; unmatched junction nucleotides: 2. The CDR3 region is CASSAGTGGTEAFF. The CDR3 coding sequence is TGTGCCAGCAGTGCCGGGACAGGGGGCACTGAAGCTTTCTTT.

This sequence joins TRBV2 and TRBJ2-2; 7 nucleotides line up with TRBD1. Unmatched junction bases numbered 4, after V lost 4 bases and J lost 2 bases. CDR1 SNHLY and CDR2 FYNNEI come from the germline V gene. This CDR3 spans 15 amino acids. The chain's CDR3 is CASSGQGTNTGELFF. The CDR3, as DNA: TGTGCCAGCAGTGGACAGGGTACTAACACCGGGGAGCTGTTTTTT. Filled out from reference TRBV2 and TRBJ2-2, the complete variable domain reads EPEVTQTPSHQVTQMGQEVILRCVPISNHLYFYWYRQILGQKVEFLVSFYNNEISEKSEIFDDQFSVERPDGSNFTLKIRSTKLEDSAMYFCASSGQGTNTGELFFGEGSRLTVL.

The chain joins TRBV30 to TRBJ2-2, with TRBD1 matching 7 bases. Germline trimming cut 7 bases from V and 3 bases from J; bases unmatched to any gene: 5. Looked up from germline, CDR1 is GTSNPN and CDR2 is SVGIG (reference sequence). This CDR3 has 13 residues. The CDR3 DNA is TGTGCCTTAGACAGGGTTTACACCGGGGAGCTGTTTTTT. Its protein is CALDRVYTGELFF.

This chain joins TRBV4-3 and TRBJ2-7, with unresolved D. CDR1 is LGHNA, CDR2 YSLEER, per germline. V was cut by 0 bases and J by 9 bases, with 18 bases left in between. The CDR3 loop spans 15 amino acids. This CDR3 is CASSQDSLSHSPQYF. CDR3 nucleotide sequence: TGCGCCAGCAGCCAAGATAGTTTGTCCCATTCCCCGCAGTACTTC.

This clone was counted a single time. The chain links TRBV7-9 to TRBJ2-7, with D tentatively TRBD1 (5 bases). CDR3 size: 14 residues. V lost 2 bases and J lost 3, with 11 bases in between. Germline V CDR1 and CDR2: SEHNR, FQNEAQ (reference sequence). CDR3 in amino acids: CASSLQGKGYEQYF. The CDR3 region has the DNA TGTGCCAGCAGCTTACAGGGTAAGGGCTACGAGCAGTACTTC.

This chain links TRBV2 with TRBJ1-4; 7 nucleotides match TRBD1. The CDR3 has 12 residues. V lost 8 bases and J lost 14; bases outside the gene matches: 11. Germline-derived CDR1 and CDR2 are SNHLY and FYNNEI. For the CDR3, the DNA is TGTGCCAGCTCAAGACAGGGCGGTTGGCTGTTTTTT. Amino acids: CASSRQGGWLFF.

The chain employs TRBV19 and TRBJ1-4, with D maybe TRBD1 (5 bases). CDR3 size: 17 residues. The V gene's germline CDR1 is LNHDA and CDR2 SQIVND (reference sequence). The V end was cut by 5 bases, the J end by 4 bases, with 20 bases between. For the CDR3, the DNA is TGTGCCAGTAGTCCGGGGGACCGATGGTGGGGTAATGAAAAACTGTTTTTT. Encoded protein: CASSPGDRWWGNEKLFF.

This clone was observed once. The rearrangement links TRBV6-5 to TRBJ1-4; tentatively, D is TRBD1 (5 bases). The V gene lost 5 bases and the J gene lost 0 bases, with 10 bases spanning the gap. The germline CDR1 and CDR2 sequences are MNHEY and SVGAGI. The CDR3 length is 15 residues. The CDR3 spells CASSPRQTTNEKLFF. In DNA, the CDR3 is TGTGCCAGCAGTCCTCGACAGACAACTAATGAAAAACTGTTTTTT.

The gene calls are TRBV5-4 and TRBJ2-7; 9 positions agree with TRBD1. The V segment lost 1 base and the J segment 1 base; nucleotides outside the gene matches: 9. Per the germline V gene, CDR1 is SGHNT and CDR2 is YYREEE (reference sequence). This CDR3 comprises 17 residues. The chain's CDR3 is CASSLLSGTGNSYEQYF. As DNA, the CDR3 is TGTGCCAGCAGCTTGTTGTCAGGGACAGGGAATTCCTACGAGCAGTACTTC.

The V call is TRBV18, the J call TRBJ2-3; 12 bases are shared with TRBD2. The germline V gene has CDR1 KGHSH and CDR2 LQKENI. V was clipped by 5 bases and J by 3 bases; unmatched bases: 9. The CDR3 is 17 amino acids. The CDR3 coding sequence is TGTGCCAGCTCATCCAGTTGGACTAGCGGGGAAACAGATACGCAGTATTTT. This translates into CASSSSWTSGETDTQYF.

This chain links TRBV2 with TRBJ2-5; 7 positions match TRBD1. This CDR3 has 15 amino acids. V gave up 6 bases and J gave up 0 bases; unmatched junction bases: 7. Germline V gene lookup returns CDR1 SNHLY and CDR2 FYNNEI. This chain's CDR3 is CASRRTGQYQETQYF. In DNA, the CDR3 is TGTGCCAGCAGGAGGACAGGCCAGTACCAAGAGACCCAGTACTTC.